The 24 T cell receptor beta chains in this list originate from one sample, sequenced in a study of glioma-infiltrating T cells after dendritic cell vaccination. This sample's time point: after dendritic cell vaccination, including at tumor progression/relapse. Only in-frame clones appear in the TCRdb table, and some are missing; sequencing was by immunoSEQ multiplex PCR. Counted here are 110,000 or so clones, nearly 90% occurring once; the ten biggest clones make up over 2.5%. The sample in question was blood, obtained after dendritic cell vaccination. These receptors were obtained from a human donor with glioblastoma.

The rearrangement links TRBV6-6 to TRBJ1-1; 9 bases align to TRBD1. The CDR3 consists of 13 residues. V was pared by 6 bases and J by 4 bases, with 3 bases of the junction left unmatched. CDR1 MNHNY and CDR2 SVGAGI come from the germline V gene (reference sequence). The CDR3 nucleotides are TGTGCCAGCAGCCGACAGGGGGGCACTGAAGCTTTCTTT. This translates into CASSRQGGTEAFF.

V gene TRBV5-1 combines with J gene TRBJ2-3, with 16 bases matching TRBD2. CDR3 length: 17 amino acids. The germline V gene encodes CDR1 SGHRS and CDR2 YFSETQ. Trimming took 2 bases from V and 5 from J; bases not matched to a gene: 5. The CDR3 nucleotides are TGCGCCAGCAGCTTCGGGACTAGCGGGGGGGCGTTAGATACGCAGTATTTT. It is translated as CASSFGTSGGALDTQYF.

The J gene is TRBJ1-4, the V gene TRBV20-1; D is uncertain. V lost 7 bases to trimming and J lost 7 bases, with 10 bases between them. Germline V CDR1 and CDR2: DFQATT, SNEGSKA (reference sequence). The CDR3 contains 11 residues. DNA of the CDR3: TGCAGTGTCGGAGGTGGTGAAAAACTGTTTTTT. Translating gives CSVGGGEKLFF.

The genes are TRBV14 and TRBJ2-1, with TRBD2 identical over 10 bases. The CDR3 has 14 amino acids. V lost 5 bases, J lost 5 bases, and 3 bases stayed unmatched. Per germline, CDR1 SGHDN and CDR2 FVKESK. The CDR3 loop reads CASSLLAGHNEQFF. The CDR3 DNA sequence: TGTGCCAGCAGCTTACTAGCGGGGCACAATGAGCAGTTCTTC.

The chain couples TRBV28 to TRBJ2-7; D is ambiguous. CDR1 is MDHEN, CDR2 SYDVKM, per germline. The CDR3 length is 14 residues. V was cut by 2 bases and J by 6 bases, with 14 bases left in between. The CDR3: CASSLGISLGEQYF. The DNA for the CDR3 is TGTGCCAGCAGTTTAGGTATCTCGCTCGGCGAGCAGTACTTC. Based on the CDR3 plus reference TRBV28 and TRBJ2-7, the full variable domain is DVKVTQSSRYLVKRTGEKVFLECVQDMDHENMFWYRQDPGLGLRLIYFSYDVKMKEKGDIPEGYSVSREKKERFSLILESASTNQTSMYLCASSLGISLGEQYFGPGTRLTVT.

The sample holds one count of this clone. V is TRBV7-2 and J is TRBJ2-1; 7 bases agree with TRBD2. Losses at the gene ends were 2 bases for V and 5 bases for J; bases not matched to a gene: 6. Germline lookup yields CDR1 SGHTA and CDR2 FQGNSA. The length of the CDR3 is 15 residues. CDR3 sequence reads: CASSLRGLVHNEQFF. The CDR3 DNA sequence: TGTGCCAGCAGCTTAAGAGGACTAGTCCACAATGAGCAGTTCTTC.

The chain joins TRBV10-1 to TRBJ1-5; D not certain. The CDR3 is 13 amino acids. V was shortened by 3 bases and J by 4 bases, with 7 bases between the two germline ends. Germline V gene lookup returns CDR1 WNHNN and CDR2 SYGVQD (reference sequence). CDR3 nucleotides: TGCGCCAGCAGTGAAGGAGTAAATCAGCCCCAGCATTTT. Protein: CASSEGVNQPQHF.

This chain links TRBV29-1 with TRBJ2-7, with TRBD2 matching over 7 bases. The V and J ends lost 5 bases and 3 bases, in that order; junction bases with no gene match: 4. Germline V lookup: CDR1 SQVTM, CDR2 ANQGSEA. The CDR3 totals 12 residues. The CDR3 reads CSVSGDGYEQYF. The CDR3 DNA reads as TGCAGCGTTAGCGGGGATGGCTACGAGCAGTACTTC.

Turning to this clone: One junction end does not reproduce the germline sequence, and a read error may be involved. Within the sample, other DNA sequences also encode this same CDR3. The chain links TRBV30 to TRBJ1-6, with a tentative D call TRBD1 (6 bases). CDR1 and CDR2 (germline): GTSNPN, SVGIG (reference sequence). This CDR3 region has 15 residues. The CDR3 coding sequence is TGTGCCTGGAGTGGGTTAGGCACAGGGAATTCCCCCCTCCACTTT. Its protein product is CAWSGLGTGNSPLHF.

The rearrangement joins TRBV6-5 to TRBJ2-3; tentatively, D is TRBD1 (5 bases). Germline-derived CDR1 and CDR2 are MNHEY and SVGAGI. The CDR3 length is 14 residues. Trimming cost V 5 bases and J 4 bases, with 13 bases left between them. The CDR3 DNA reads as TGTGCCAGCAGTCAGACAGCCCTACCAGATACGCAGTATTTT. Translation: CASSQTALPDTQYF.

This chain joins TRBV25-1 and TRBJ1-4, with a possible D match to TRBD1 (6 bases). Germline CDR1 is MGHDK and CDR2 is SYGVNS. With 8 bases removed from V and 8 bases from J, the gap between germline ends came to 15 bases. The CDR3 runs to 13 residues. The CDR3 spells CASALTGTEKLFF. The CDR3 DNA sequence: TGTGCCAGCGCACTTACAGGGACCGAAAAACTGTTTTTT.

The genes are TRBV30 and TRBJ1-5; 9 nucleotides align to TRBD1. Germline CDR1 and CDR2: GTSNPN and SVGIG (reference sequence). Trimming took 6 bases from V and 3 from J; bases not matched to a gene: 6. This CDR3 has 14 residues. The CDR3: CACSGTGYNQPQHF. The DNA for the CDR3 is TGTGCCTGTTCCGGGACAGGGTACAATCAGCCCCAGCATTTT.

CDR3 nucleotides: TGTGCCAGCAGCCGCGACAGTGAAGCTTTCTTT. It yields the protein CASSRDSEAFF. The chain has TRBV14 and TRBJ1-1; perhaps TRBD1 as D (5 bases). The germline V gene has CDR1 SGHDN and CDR2 FVKESK. The CDR3 runs 11 residues. V dropped 4 bases and J dropped 7 bases, with 7 bases sitting between them.

The gene calls are TRBV5-1 and TRBJ2-1; 12 nucleotides agree with TRBD2. Germline-derived CDR1 and CDR2 are SGHRS and YFSETQ. This CDR3 region has 16 residues. Trimming took 4 bases from V and 7 from J; bases not matched to a gene: 9. The CDR3 sequence: CASSPRLAGVQNEQFF. The CDR3 region has the DNA TGCGCCAGCAGCCCCCGACTAGCGGGAGTGCAGAATGAGCAGTTCTTC.

The V call is TRBV5-1, the J call TRBJ2-2; maybe TRBD1 (6 bases). CDR3 length equals 16 residues. Trimming cost V 3 bases and J 0 bases, with 12 bases left between them. CDR1 SGHRS and CDR2 YFSETQ come from the germline V gene. The CDR3 sequence is CASSSRPGANTGELFF. The CDR3 DNA sequence: TGCGCCAGCAGCTCCAGGCCAGGGGCGAACACCGGGGAGCTGTTTTTT. Full variable domain (outside the CDR3, taken from reference TRBV5-1 and TRBJ2-2): KAGVTQTPRYLIKTRGQQVTLSCSPISGHRSVSWYQQTPGQGLQFLFEYFSETQRNKGNFPGRFSGRQFSNSRSEMNVSTLELGDSALYLCASSSRPGANTGELFFGEGSRLTVL.

This chain connects TRBV6-5 to TRBJ2-2; D may be TRBD2 (5 bases). V dropped 6 bases and J dropped 0 bases, with 11 bases sitting between them. Germline CDR1 and CDR2: MNHEY and SVGAGI. The CDR3 has 15 residues. CDR3 bases: TGTGCCAGCAGCCGACGGACTGCGAACACCGGGGAGCTGTTTTTT. Translating it yields CASSRRTANTGELFF.

This clone was seen a handful of times. In DNA form, the CDR3 reads TGTGCCAGCAGTAGGAGCTGGAACACCGGGGAGCTGTTTTTT. Protein: CASSRSWNTGELFF. The J gene is TRBJ2-2, the V gene TRBV6-5; the D is unclear. The CDR3 is 14 amino acids. V was clipped by 5 bases and J by 1 base, with 8 bases between them. CDR1 and CDR2 from the germline V gene are MNHEY and SVGAGI.

This clone has more than one count but fewer than ten. This chain joins TRBV29-1 and TRBJ2-3; D might be TRBD2 (6 bases). This CDR3 has 14 amino acids. Trimming removed 7 bases at V and 2 bases at J, with 16 bases between. In germline, CDR1 is SQVTM, CDR2 ANQGSEA. The CDR3 nucleotides read TGCAGCGCCGCAGATGGGACTCACACAGATACGCAGTATTTT. This gives the protein CSAADGTHTDTQYF.

This clone appeared a single time. The rearrangement joins TRBV6-5 to TRBJ2-7, with D possibly TRBD1 on 6 matching bases. Germline V gene lookup returns CDR1 MNHEY and CDR2 SVGAGI. Trimming shortened V by 2 bases and J by 2 bases, and 13 bases separated the two germline ends. The CDR3 sequence is 15 residues long. CDR3: CASSYNRESTYEQYF. CDR3 in DNA: TGTGCCAGCAGTTACAACAGGGAATCGACCTACGAGCAGTACTTC.

The chain combines TRBV5-4 with TRBJ1-1; TRBD1 matches at 7 bases. Germline CDR1 and CDR2: SGHNT and YYREEE (reference sequence). Germline trimming cut 4 bases from V and 6 bases from J; bases unmatched to any gene: 6. The CDR3 contains 13 residues. The CDR3 DNA reads TGTGCCAGCAGCGCGACAGGGTACGCTGAAGCTTTCTTT. Its translation is CASSATGYAEAFF.

This clone came up once. The V gene is TRBV5-6, the J gene TRBJ2-7, with 10 bases lining up with TRBD2. The length of the CDR3 is 16 residues. V gave up 4 bases and J gave up 4 bases; unmatched junction bases: 11. The V gene's germline CDR1 is SGHDT and CDR2 YYEEEE. This chain's CDR3 is CASSPPLGLALYEQYF. CDR3 nucleotide sequence: TGTGCCAGCAGCCCTCCCCTGGGACTAGCGCTTTACGAGCAGTACTTC.

The chain recombines TRBV11-2 with TRBJ2-3; the match to TRBD1 covers 10 bases. This CDR3 has 16 amino acids. Germline assignment: CDR1 SGHAT and CDR2 FQNNGV. The junction had 3 bases not matched to a gene; V was cut back by 1 base and J by 2 bases. CDR3 DNA: TGTGCCAGCAGCTTAGCCGGGACAGGGGACACAGATACGCAGTATTTT. Translation gives CASSLAGTGDTDTQYF.

The chain has TRBV6-1 and TRBJ1-2; 9 nucleotides line up with TRBD1. The CDR3 totals 16 residues. V gave up 1 base and J gave up 3 bases; unmatched junction bases: 6. Germline CDR1 MNHNS, CDR2 SASEGT. CDR3 sequence: CASSEGGTGSDYGYTF. The CDR3 nucleotides read TGTGCCAGCAGTGAAGGGGGGACAGGGTCGGACTATGGCTACACCTTC.

Note on this clone: Other DNA sequences in the sample encode the same CDR3. This rearrangement joins TRBV6-5 to TRBJ1-5; 8 bases are a match to TRBD1. The CDR3 loop spans 14 amino acids. CDR1 and CDR2 from the germline V gene are MNHEY and SVGAGI. After removal of 6 bases from V and 4 bases from J, the junction contained 5 bases not matched to a gene. The DNA of the CDR3 is TGTGCCAGCAGCGCCGGGACAGGAAATCAGCCCCAGCATTTT. Translation: CASSAGTGNQPQHF.